These 21 T cell receptor beta chains share one sample of origin, sequenced in a study of T cells after yellow fever vaccination. One entry per CDR3 protein, called by TCRdb with MiXCR from the 5' RACE reads. The sample records around 330,000 distinct CDR3 sequences, more than 3% being singletons. The sequences come from PBMCs, collected on the day of the yellow fever booster vaccination. These receptors were obtained from a young man who received the YFV17D yellow fever vaccine.

This clonotype was recorded many times. The CDR3 region is CASSPDRGSTDTQYF. The CDR3 nucleotides are TGTGCCAGCAGTCCAGACAGGGGTAGCACAGATACGCAGTATTTT. The chain links TRBV6-2 or TRBV6-3 to TRBJ2-3; 8 bases line up with TRBD1. CDR3 length: 15 residues. Germline V CDR1 and CDR2: MNHEY, SVGEGT. After removal of 5 bases from V and 0 bases from J, the junction contained 4 bases not matched to a gene.

Only a few counts were recorded for this clonotype. The chain has TRBV20-1 and TRBJ1-2; 9 nucleotides agree with TRBD1. Per the germline V gene, CDR1 is DFQATT and CDR2 is SNEGSKA (reference sequence). CDR3 length: 15 residues. The junction had 11 bases not matched to a gene; V was cut back by 6 bases and J by 3 bases. CDR3 sequence: CSARAPGTGYYGYTF. The CDR3 bases are TGCAGTGCAAGGGCCCCCGGGACAGGGTACTATGGCTACACCTTC.

The sample holds many counts of this clonotype. This rearrangement joins TRBV5-1 to TRBJ2-1; 7 positions agree with TRBD2. The CDR3 loop spans 15 amino acids. The germline V gene encodes CDR1 SGHRS and CDR2 YFSETQ. J lost 2 bases, V lost 0 bases, and 2 bases had no gene match. The CDR3: CASSLAGGTYNEQFF. CDR3 coding DNA: TGCGCCAGCAGCTTGGCGGGGGGAACCTACAATGAGCAGTTCTTC.

This chain connects TRBV6-6 to TRBJ2-7; TRBD1 or TRBD2 may be the D gene (5 bases each). CDR3 length: 17 amino acids. The ends were cut back, 7 bases at V and 4 bases at J, with 26 bases in the middle. Germline V gene data show CDR1 as MNHNY and CDR2 as SVGAGI (reference sequence). The CDR3 loop reads CASNPIPGSPSLYEQYF. CDR3 sequence (DNA): TGTGCCAGCAACCCAATTCCAGGGTCCCCTAGCCTTTACGAGCAGTACTTC.

This clonotype occurred many times. The rearrangement joins TRBV7-2 to TRBJ2-7; D unresolved. The CDR3 totals 12 residues. Trimming stripped 5 bases from V and 4 bases from J, with 9 bases between. CDR1 and CDR2 (germline): SGHTA, FQGNSA. The CDR3 nucleotides are TGTGCCAGCAGCCCACTCCTTTACGAGCAGTACTTC. Translating gives CASSPLLYEQYF.

In this sample, this clonotype turned up many times. This chain links TRBV5-1 with TRBJ2-5, with 7 bases lining up with TRBD1. CDR1 and CDR2 from the germline V gene are SGHRS and YFSETQ. This CDR3 has 15 residues. After removal of 2 bases from V and 1 base from J, the junction contained 5 bases not matched to a gene. The CDR3: CASSLAPGGQETQYF. In DNA, the CDR3 is TGCGCCAGCAGCTTAGCCCCAGGGGGCCAAGAGACCCAGTACTTC.

This clonotype was recorded many times. The rearrangement uses TRBV4-3 and TRBJ1-6, with D perhaps TRBD1 (6 bases). This CDR3 is 15 amino acids long. V was cut by 1 base and J by 6 bases, with 10 bases left in between. Germline V CDR1 and CDR2: LGHNA, YSLEER. This chain's CDR3 is CASSQAGQINSPLHF. CDR3 bases: TGCGCCAGCAGCCAAGCCGGACAGATTAATTCACCCCTCCACTTT.

This clonotype has at least ten counts. The genes are TRBV3-1 and TRBJ2-2; 12 nucleotides align to TRBD2. CDR1 and CDR2 from the germline V gene are LGHDT and YNNKEL (reference sequence). The trim removed 4 bases at V and 6 bases at J, leaving 9 bases unmatched. The CDR3 totals 17 residues. The CDR3 bases are TGTGCCAGCAGCCGGAACGGACTAGCGGGGTTTGCCGGGGAGCTGTTTTTT. Amino acid sequence: CASSRNGLAGFAGELFF.

In nucleotides, the CDR3 is TGCGCCAGCAGCCAGGTAATCCGTGGCGAGCAGTACTTC. The encoded protein is CASSQVIRGEQYF. This sequence joins TRBV4-3 and TRBJ2-7, with D unresolved. Between the trimmed V and J ends, which lost 3 bases and 6 bases, there was a span of 12 bases. The V gene's germline CDR1 is LGHNA and CDR2 YSLEER. The CDR3 has 13 amino acids.

This clonotype came up a few times. The chain is built from TRBV6-2 or TRBV6-3 and TRBJ2-1; TRBD2 matches at 11 bases. Trimming cost V 2 bases and J 5 bases; bases outside gene matches: 5. CDR1 MNHEY and CDR2 SVGEGT come from the germline V gene. The CDR3 runs to 16 residues. This CDR3 reads CASSYPGLAGNNEQFF. In nucleotides, the CDR3 is TGTGCCAGCAGTTACCCCGGACTAGCGGGTAACAATGAGCAGTTCTTC.

The V gene is TRBV20-1, the J gene TRBJ2-1; TRBD1 matches at 7 bases. CDR1 and CDR2 from the germline V gene are DFQATT and SNEGSKA (reference sequence). Trimming took 6 bases from V and 0 from J; bases not matched to a gene: 5. CDR3 size: 14 residues. The CDR3 nucleotides are TGCAGTGCCCTCCGGGACAGCTCCTACAATGAGCAGTTCTTC. Protein sequence: CSALRDSSYNEQFF.

The J gene is TRBJ2-3, the V gene TRBV18, with D tentatively TRBD2 (6 bases). Trimming removed 8 bases at V and 3 bases at J, with 12 bases between. The V gene's germline CDR1 is KGHSH and CDR2 LQKENI. This CDR3 has 13 amino acids. The CDR3, as DNA: TGTGCCAGCGCGGGACTTTCGACAGATACGCAGTATTTT. The encoded protein is CASAGLSTDTQYF.

This clonotype has just a few counts. The chain combines TRBV19 with TRBJ2-7; D not resolved. The V gene's germline CDR1 is LNHDA and CDR2 SQIVND (reference sequence). The V end was cut by 3 bases, the J end by 1 base, with 7 bases between. The CDR3 is 13 residues long. The CDR3 is CASSMYGSYEQYF. DNA of the CDR3: TGTGCCAGTAGTATGTACGGGTCCTACGAGCAGTACTTC.

This clonotype was detected ten times or more. The chain uses TRBV29-1 and TRBJ2-7; 7 nucleotides match TRBD1. Germline V CDR1 and CDR2: SQVTM, ANQGSEA. Trimming cost V 4 bases and J 3 bases; bases outside gene matches: 15. The CDR3 contains 16 residues. CDR3 region: CSVGGNNRGADYEQYF. Written as DNA, the CDR3 is TGCAGCGTTGGGGGTAATAACAGGGGCGCCGACTACGAGCAGTACTTC.

This clonotype was seen ten or more times. This rearrangement joins TRBV10-3 to TRBJ2-5, with TRBD1 matching over 8 bases. The CDR3 length is 12 residues. In germline, CDR1 is ENHRY, CDR2 SYGVKD. V was clipped by 6 bases and J by 4 bases; unmatched bases: 1. The CDR3 DNA reads as TGTGCCATCAGGGGGACAGGAGAGACCCAGTACTTC. Its translation is CAIRGTGETQYF.

This clonotype was observed many times. The chain employs TRBV7-2 and TRBJ2-4; 8 nucleotides align to TRBD2. The CDR3 sequence is 14 residues long. The V and J ends lost 8 bases and 4 bases, in that order; junction bases with no gene match: 7. Germline CDR1 and CDR2: SGHTA and FQGNSA. CDR3 nucleotide sequence: TGTGCCAGCCGCAGTACTAGCGGTAAAAACATTCAGTACTTC. It specifies CASRSTSGKNIQYF.

This chain uses TRBV5-1 with TRBJ2-3; 12 bases line up with TRBD2. Germline loops: CDR1 SGHRS, CDR2 YFSETQ. The CDR3 contains 15 residues. The trim removed 3 bases at V and 7 bases at J, leaving 6 bases unmatched. This CDR3 is CASSWTSGTTHTQYF. For the CDR3, the DNA is TGCGCCAGCAGCTGGACTAGCGGGACGACTCATACGCAGTATTTT.

The chain joins TRBV12-3 or TRBV12-4 to TRBJ2-5; 11 bases match TRBD2. The CDR3 runs 16 residues. Losses at the gene ends were 5 bases for V and 2 bases for J; bases not matched to a gene: 7. DNA of the CDR3: TGTGCCAGCAGTCCCTGGGGACTAGCGGAACAAGAGACCCAGTACTTC. It encodes CASSPWGLAEQETQYF.

This clonotype is medium-sized (0.01 to 0.1%). V and J are TRBV20-1 and TRBJ2-7, with 14 bases identical to TRBD2. V shed 5 bases, J shed 5 bases, and the junction held 11 bases outside the gene matches. The CDR3 consists of 16 residues. The germline CDR1 and CDR2 sequences are DFQATT and SNEGSKA (reference sequence). DNA for the CDR3: TGCAGTGCTTCGACTAGCGGGGGGGCCGGTTTTAACGAGCAGTACTTC. Translating it yields CSASTSGGAGFNEQYF.

This clonotype was counted ten times or more. The chain recombines TRBV5-1 with TRBJ2-7, with D perhaps given as TRBD1 or TRBD2 (5 bases each). V was pared by 4 bases and J by 2 bases, with 13 bases between. CDR3 size: 14 residues. Per the germline V gene, CDR1 is SGHRS and CDR2 is YFSETQ. CDR3 in DNA: TGCGCCAGCAGCGTGGGGGACGGAACCTACGAGCAGTACTTC. Residues: CASSVGDGTYEQYF.

CDR3 loop: CASSNPGQGYTEAFF. The DNA for the CDR3 is TGTGCCAGCAGTAACCCGGGACAGGGGTACACTGAAGCTTTCTTT. The chain uses TRBV6-2 or TRBV6-3 and TRBJ1-1, with TRBD1 matching over 10 bases. Per germline, CDR1 MNHEY and CDR2 SVGEGT. V was clipped by 5 bases and J by 3 bases; unmatched bases: 6. CDR3 length: 15 residues.